This T cell receptor beta chain was captured by sequencing in a study of Ad26.COV2.S vaccination and SARS-CoV-2 variants. Repertoires were generated with immunoSEQ multiplex PCR, while TCRdb's copy carries only in-frame clones and drops some. The sample includes around 450,000 clones, roughly 90% of them seen just once. Trimming removed 0 bases at V and 7 bases at J, with 12 bases between. This CDR3 is 14 amino acids long. Germline assignment: CDR1 LGHNA and CDR2 YSLEER. Sample treatment: about 20 received Ad26.COV2.S at low or high dose, single or two shots; roughly 5 received placebo; per-sample allocation not given. After the first vaccine or placebo injection, samples were drawn on day 63.

The sample consisted of peripheral blood, taken in a trial of Ad26.COV2.S vaccine versus placebo. This chain uses TRBV4-3 with TRBJ1-1; no firm D call. This TCR was sampled from a person aged 18-65 years who received the Ad26.COV2.S COVID-19 vaccine or a placebo. CDR3 in DNA: TGCGCCAGCAGCCAAGATCCGACTGGCTTTGAAGCTTTCTTT. It yields the protein CASSQDPTGFEAFF.